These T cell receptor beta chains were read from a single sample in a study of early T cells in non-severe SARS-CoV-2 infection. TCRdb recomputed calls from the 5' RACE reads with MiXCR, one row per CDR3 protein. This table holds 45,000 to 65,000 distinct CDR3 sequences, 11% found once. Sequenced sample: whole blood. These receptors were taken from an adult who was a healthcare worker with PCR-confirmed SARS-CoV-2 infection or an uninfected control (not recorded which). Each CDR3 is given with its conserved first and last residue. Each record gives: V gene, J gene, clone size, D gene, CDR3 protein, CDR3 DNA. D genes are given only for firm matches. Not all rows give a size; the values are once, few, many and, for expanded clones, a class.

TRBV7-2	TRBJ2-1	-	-	CASSRDSGYNEQFF	TGTGCCAGCAGCAGGGACAGCGGGTACAATGAGCAGTTCTTC
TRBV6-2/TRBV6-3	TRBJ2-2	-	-	CASNAGQFGELFF	TGTGCCAGCAACGCCGGACAGTTCGGGGAGCTGTTTTTT
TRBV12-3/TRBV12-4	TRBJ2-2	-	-	CASSFPGALNTGELFF	TGTGCCAGCAGTTTTCCGGGAGCCCTGAACACCGGGGAGCTGTTTTTT
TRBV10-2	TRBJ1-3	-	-	CASSEVPFSGNTKYF	TGCGCCAGCAGTGAGGTCCCGTTCTCTGGAAACACCAAATATTTT
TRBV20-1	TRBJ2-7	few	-	CSASSRGPHEQYF	TGCAGTGCCTCATCCAGGGGACCCCACGAGCAGTACTTC
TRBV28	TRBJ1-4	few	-	CASRTGGVANEKLFF	TGTGCCAGCAGAACAGGCGGGGTGGCTAATGAAAAACTGTTTTTT
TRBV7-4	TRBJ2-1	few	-	CASSLGLARRGSSYNEQFF	TGTGCCAGCAGCTTAGGGCTAGCCCGGAGAGGGAGCTCCTACAATGAGCAGTTCTTC
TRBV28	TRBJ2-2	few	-	CASQGQHTGELFF	TGTGCCAGTCAAGGACAGCACACCGGGGAGCTGTTTTTT
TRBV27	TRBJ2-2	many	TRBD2	CASSPSAGVTGELFF	TGTGCCAGCAGTCCCTCGGCGGGAGTTACCGGGGAGCTGTTTTTT
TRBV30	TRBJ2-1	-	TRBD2	CAWAGDYNEQFF	TGTGCCTGGGCGGGGGATTACAATGAGCAGTTCTTC
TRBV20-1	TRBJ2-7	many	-	CSARTDSSYEQYF	TGCAGTGCTCGGACAGACAGCTCCTACGAGCAGTACTTC
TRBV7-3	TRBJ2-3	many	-	CASSLGGKADTQYF	TGTGCCAGCAGCTTAGGAGGGAAGGCAGATACGCAGTATTTT
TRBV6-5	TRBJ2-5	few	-	CASSSSRGETQYF	TGTGCCAGCAGTTCCTCCAGGGGAGAGACCCAGTACTTC
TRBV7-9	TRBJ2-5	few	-	CASSLAQNQETQYF	TGTGCCAGCAGCTTAGCCCAGAACCAAGAGACCCAGTACTTC
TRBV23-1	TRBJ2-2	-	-	CANPRTVVPGELFF	TGCGCCAACCCTCGGACGGTGGTCCCCGGGGAGCTGTTTTTT
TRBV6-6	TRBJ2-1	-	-	CASSYRTGQQFF	TGTGCCAGCAGTTACAGGACGGGTCAGCAGTTCTTC
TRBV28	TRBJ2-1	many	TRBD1	CASREQGSYDEQFF	TGTGCCAGCAGAGAACAGGGGTCTTACGATGAGCAGTTCTTC
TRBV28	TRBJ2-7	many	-	CASRTPGRLASEQYF	TGTGCCAGCAGAACCCCGGGACGTTTGGCTTCCGAGCAGTACTTC
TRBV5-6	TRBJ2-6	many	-	CASSRPGRASGANVLTF	TGTGCCAGCAGCCGGCCGGGACGGGCCTCTGGGGCCAACGTCCTGACTTTC
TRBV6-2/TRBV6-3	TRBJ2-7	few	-	CASRKRLNSYEQYF	TGTGCCAGCAGGAAGCGGCTGAACTCCTACGAGCAGTACTTC
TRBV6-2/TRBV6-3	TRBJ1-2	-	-	CASSYVGEGPSGYTF	TGTGCCAGCAGTTACGTCGGGGAGGGACCTAGTGGCTACACCTTC
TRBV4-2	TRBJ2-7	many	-	CASSRELGTSAYEQYF	TGTGCCAGCAGCCGAGAGCTTGGGACCTCGGCCTACGAGCAGTACTTC
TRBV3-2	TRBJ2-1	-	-	CASSQDSRQQFF	TGTGCCAGCAGCCAAGACTCCCGTCAGCAGTTCTTC
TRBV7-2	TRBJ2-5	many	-	CASSRQYQETQYF	TGTGCCAGCAGCCGACAGTACCAAGAGACCCAGTACTTC
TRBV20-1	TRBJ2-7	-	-	CSASRAAPYEQYF	TGCAGTGCTAGCAGGGCGGCCCCCTACGAGCAGTACTTC
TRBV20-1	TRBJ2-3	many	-	CSARKRDLSTDTQYF	TGCAGTGCTAGGAAAAGGGACCTAAGCACAGATACGCAGTATTTT
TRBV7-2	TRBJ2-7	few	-	CASSRGGSGYEQYF	TGTGCCAGCAGTAGGGGGGGAAGCGGATACGAGCAGTACTTC
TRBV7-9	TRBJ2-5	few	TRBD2	CASSGQTSGTQETQYF	TGTGCCAGCAGCGGGCAGACTAGCGGAACCCAAGAGACCCAGTACTTC
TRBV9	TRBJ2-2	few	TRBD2	CASSVLAGSGELFF	TGTGCCAGCAGTGTACTAGCGGGGAGCGGGGAGCTGTTTTTT
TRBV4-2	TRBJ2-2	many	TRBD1	CASSQGTGASNTGELFF	TGTGCCAGCAGCCAAGGGACAGGGGCCTCGAACACCGGGGAGCTGTTTTTT
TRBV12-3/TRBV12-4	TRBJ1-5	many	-	CASSLSSGPNQPQHF	TGTGCCAGCAGTTTAAGTTCGGGGCCTAATCAGCCCCAGCATTTT
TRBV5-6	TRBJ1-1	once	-	CASSLGSNWEAFF	TGTGCCAGCAGCCTTGGGTCCAACTGGGAAGCTTTCTTT
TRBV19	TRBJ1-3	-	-	CASSISTPSGNTIYF	TGTGCCAGTAGTATTTCTACCCCGTCTGGAAACACCATATATTTT
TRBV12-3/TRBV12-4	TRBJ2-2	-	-	CASSITAGELFF	TGTGCCAGCAGTATAACAGCGGGGGAGCTGTTTTTT
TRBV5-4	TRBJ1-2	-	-	CASRKLQRDGYTF	TGTGCCAGCAGGAAGTTACAGCGGGATGGCTACACCTTC
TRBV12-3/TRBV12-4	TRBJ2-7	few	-	CASSFRAGRTVSYEQYF	TGTGCCAGCAGTTTTAGAGCTGGTAGGACGGTCTCCTACGAGCAGTACTTC
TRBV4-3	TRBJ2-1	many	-	CASSQDWGARYNEQFF	TGCGCCAGCAGCCAAGATTGGGGGGCGCGGTACAATGAGCAGTTCTTC
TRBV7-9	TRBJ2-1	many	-	CASSLPLGLDEQFF	TGTGCCAGCAGCTTGCCCTTAGGATTGGATGAGCAGTTCTTC
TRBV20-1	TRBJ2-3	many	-	CSPTSSDTQYF	TGCAGCCCCACGTCGTCAGATACGCAGTATTTT
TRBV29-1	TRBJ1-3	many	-	CSAGASSGNTIYF	TGCAGCGCCGGGGCTTCCTCTGGAAACACCATATATTTT
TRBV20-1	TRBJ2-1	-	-	CSAQGTLYNEQFF	TGCAGTGCCCAAGGGACCCTTTACAATGAGCAGTTCTTC
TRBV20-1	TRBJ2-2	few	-	CSVQGLSNTGELFF	TGCAGTGTCCAGGGGCTATCGAACACCGGGGAGCTGTTTTTT
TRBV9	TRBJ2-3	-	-	CASSNLRDKGNTDTQYF	TGTGCCAGCAGCAACCTACGAGACAAGGGGAACACAGATACGCAGTATTTT
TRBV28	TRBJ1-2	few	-	CASKGGSYGYTF	TGTGCCAGCAAGGGTGGAAGCTATGGCTACACCTTC
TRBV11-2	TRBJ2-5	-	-	CASSLNLEETQYF	TGTGCCAGCAGCTTAAATTTAGAAGAGACCCAGTACTTC
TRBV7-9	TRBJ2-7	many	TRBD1	CASSADRAYEQYF	TGTGCCAGCAGCGCCGACAGGGCCTACGAGCAGTACTTC
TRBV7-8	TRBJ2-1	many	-	CASSQGVGQRYYNEQFF	TGTGCCAGCAGCCAAGGGGTCGGGCAGCGCTACTACAATGAGCAGTTCTTC
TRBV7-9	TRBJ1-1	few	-	CASSSLTLPMNTEAFF	TGTGCCAGCAGCTCCTTGACCCTGCCCATGAACACTGAAGCTTTCTTT
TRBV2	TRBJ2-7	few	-	CASSVIGSGEQYF	TGTGCCAGCAGTGTAATCGGGAGTGGCGAGCAGTACTTC
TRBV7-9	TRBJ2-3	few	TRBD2	CASSLTSGGPDTQYF	TGTGCCAGCAGCTTAACTAGCGGGGGGCCGGATACGCAGTATTTT
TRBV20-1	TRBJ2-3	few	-	CSARLRADTQYF	TGCAGTGCTAGACTCCGTGCAGATACGCAGTATTTT
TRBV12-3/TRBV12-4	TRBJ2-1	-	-	CASSFREATHEQFF	TGTGCCAGCAGTTTCAGGGAGGCGACCCATGAGCAGTTCTTC
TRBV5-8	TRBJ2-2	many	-	CASSRVTGRTGELFF	TGTGCCAGCAGCCGCGTAACAGGGCGCACCGGGGAGCTGTTTTTT
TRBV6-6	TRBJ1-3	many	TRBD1	CASSSGTGGNTIYF	TGTGCCAGCAGTTCCGGGACAGGGGGAAACACCATATATTTT